This T cell receptor (beta chain) was identified during a study of identical twins. Overall study results and limits: Clonotypes of the beta chain that were abundant in cord blood carried fewer insertions (memory repertoires showed none). Invariant MAIT and iNKT cells may have partly biased zero-insertion analyses.

After template switching added a universal primer site, the resulting cDNA carried unique molecular identifiers. TCRdb re-analysed the 5' RACE reads in MiXCR, keeping a single row per CDR3 protein. The profile covers about 240,000 distinct CDR3 sequences, with 12% appearing a single time and under 4.5% taken by the ten largest. Regarding this clonotype: Its antigen remains unidentified.

CDR1 and CDR2 from the germline V gene are SGHAT and FQDESV (reference sequence). V was pared by 5 bases and J by 7 bases, with 11 bases between. The CDR3 is 12 amino acids. Another study also made use of these data, one on yellow fever vaccine responses in identical twins.

Sequencing was carried out using memory (CD45RO+) T cells sorted from blood. This sequence was found in a woman aged 18-30 years in good health. V and J are TRBV11-1 and TRBJ2-5, with no clear D. The chain's CDR3 is CASSGTMATQYF. CDR3 nucleotides: TGTGCCAGCAGCGGCACAATGGCGACCCAGTACTTC.